Listed below are T cell receptor beta chains from one sample, sequenced in a study of identifying expanded T cells in peripheral blood. Assay used: immunoSEQ multiplex PCR; TCRdb lists only in-frame clones, some missing. This repertoire shows under 95,000 clones, 89% found once; its top ten account for approximately 2.8%. The specimen sequenced was blood. The receptors were gathered from a person between 18 and 69 years old in good health. The CDR3 runs from the conserved cysteine through the conserved F or W. Some rows have no size entry. The others give once, few or many, or a class for an expanded clone.

abundance: NA
j_gene: TRBJ1-5
v_gene: TRBV7-8
CDR3aa: CASSLIQGARQPQHF

abundance: NA
j_gene: TRBJ2-2
v_gene: TRBV6-4
CDR3aa: CASSQDSPNTGELFF

abundance: NA
j_gene: TRBJ2-5
v_gene: TRBV5-1
CDR3aa: CASSRGDRGEETQYF

abundance: NA
j_gene: TRBJ1-1
v_gene: TRBV9
CDR3aa: CASSVGKGTEAFF

abundance: NA
j_gene: TRBJ1-3
v_gene: TRBV7-2
CDR3aa: CASSSRQGASGNTIYF

abundance: NA
j_gene: TRBJ1-1
v_gene: TRBV5-5
CDR3aa: CASSLFPNTEAFF

abundance: NA
j_gene: TRBJ1-3
v_gene: TRBV5-1
CDR3aa: CASSFSSSGNTIYF

abundance: NA
j_gene: TRBJ2-3
v_gene: TRBV5-6
CDR3aa: CASSFYDSRTSTDTQYF

abundance: NA
j_gene: TRBJ2-6
v_gene: TRBV5-5
CDR3aa: CASSLLGSGANVLTF

abundance: NA
j_gene: TRBJ1-1
v_gene: TRBV7-2
CDR3aa: CASSIIAFF

abundance: NA
j_gene: TRBJ1-3
v_gene: TRBV30
CDR3aa: CATAVNSGNTIYF

abundance: NA
j_gene: TRBJ2-7
v_gene: TRBV4-2
CDR3aa: CASSQVQDSSYEQYF

abundance: NA
j_gene: TRBJ2-1
v_gene: TRBV6-6
CDR3aa: CASTKPDPELDEQFF

abundance: NA
j_gene: TRBJ1-2
v_gene: TRBV9
CDR3aa: CASSVVEGSGYTF

abundance: NA
j_gene: TRBJ1-1
v_gene: TRBV10-1
CDR3aa: CASSYMRNTEAFF

abundance: NA
j_gene: TRBJ2-2
v_gene: TRBV5-5
CDR3aa: CASSLVLRANTGELFF

abundance: NA
j_gene: TRBJ1-2
v_gene: TRBV4-3
CDR3aa: CASSHDRELYGYTF

abundance: NA
j_gene: TRBJ2-1
v_gene: TRBV6-5
CDR3aa: CASSYSGTSSYNEQFF

abundance: few
j_gene: TRBJ1-6
v_gene: TRBV19
CDR3aa: CASTKGQGGSPLHF

abundance: NA
j_gene: TRBJ2-7
v_gene: TRBV19
CDR3aa: CASRGTGASYEQYF

abundance: NA
j_gene: TRBJ2-3
v_gene: TRBV7-8
CDR3aa: CASSFSLQFTDTQYF

abundance: NA
j_gene: TRBJ1-1
v_gene: TRBV28
CDR3aa: CASSMDSLNTEAFF

abundance: NA
j_gene: TRBJ1-3
v_gene: TRBV5-1
CDR3aa: CASSNRQGTGNTIYF

abundance: NA
j_gene: TRBJ2-3
v_gene: TRBV27
CDR3aa: CASSLWGRGGTDTQYF

abundance: once
j_gene: TRBJ1-1
v_gene: TRBV29-1
CDR3aa: CSVSRGSDTEAFF

abundance: NA
j_gene: TRBJ1-5
v_gene: TRBV25-1
CDR3aa: CASSDAGDQPQHF